The clone carrying this T cell receptor beta chain has a handful of counts. Original handling: From reference gene primer amplification, estimates of nucleated cell counts were derived. TCRdb's copy holds only in-frame clones and misses some; the assay was immunoSEQ multiplex PCR. The V and J calls and clone size are taken from that table; D and trimming were inferred from the DNA. The sample yields roughly 130,000 clones, roughly four fifths seen once. The sample belongs to a study of blood T cell repertoires in COVID-19. As for the study in general: Sites in the United States, Italy and Spain provided acute and convalescent COVID-19 samples. Sample material is recorded as cDNA or gDNA derived from T cells, B-cell-depleted T cells, or PBMCs.

V dropped 3 bases and J dropped 6; count of bases not matched to a gene: 5. CDR1 and CDR2 from the germline V gene are SGHAT and FQNNGV. CDR3 length equals 14 residues. The sequence derives from a woman aged 55-70 years with acute or convalescent COVID-19. The chain has TRBV11-2 and TRBJ1-1, with 9 bases lining up with TRBD1. Input material: peripheral blood. In DNA, the CDR3 is TGTGCCAGCAGCTTTGGGACAGGGAGGTCTGAAGCTTTCTTT. Translated: CASSFGTGRSEAFF.